The 9 T cell receptor beta chains presented below share a single source sample, sequenced in a study of read filtering for tumor transcriptome and immune sequencing. This library used 300 to 450 ng RNA and molecular barcoded adaptors spanning alpha/delta and beta/gamma chains. TCRdb called the reads again in MiXCR, with one record for every CDR3 protein. The sample has about 22,000 distinct CDR3 sequences, approximately 13% seen once. Material for sequencing was a population of CD138-negative cells sorted from bone marrow. The source is a donor at least 40 years old with multiple myeloma.

The V gene is TRBV29-1, the J gene TRBJ2-7; perhaps D is TRBD1 or TRBD2 (5 bases each). Germline CDR1 SQVTM, CDR2 ANQGSEA. The CDR3 is 13 residues long. V lost 5 bases and J 4 bases, leaving 15 bases between the germline ends. In DNA form, the CDR3 reads TGCAGCGTTCTATTGGGGGTGGGGTACGAGCAGTACTTC. Translated: CSVLLGVGYEQYF.

This clonotype has at least ten counts. The junction and the germline gene differ at one end; a read error may be behind it. The rearrangement links TRBV29-1 to TRBJ2-2; D perhaps matches TRBD2 (5 bases). Germline assignment: CDR1 SQVTM and CDR2 ANQGSEA. This CDR3 contains 13 residues. The CDR3 is CSVVSSNTGELVF. DNA for the CDR3: TGCAGCGTTGTATCGAGTAACACCGGGGAGCTGGTTTTT.

The table lists this clonotype with many counts. J is TRBJ1-5 and V is TRBV2; 7 bases fit TRBD1. V dropped 7 bases and J dropped 0; count of bases not matched to a gene: 3. The CDR3 runs to 14 residues. Germline-derived CDR1 and CDR2 are SNHLY and FYNNEI. DNA for the CDR3: TGTGCCAGCATGGGGGACAGTAGCAATCAGCCCCAGCATTTT. It yields the protein CASMGDSSNQPQHF.

The sample holds a few counts of this clonotype. Just one base apart from a much larger clone, this may be a read error. CDR3 coding DNA: TGCGGTGCTAGTAGGCTGTTGGAGACTGAAGCTTTCTTT. Translating gives CGASRLLETEAFF. The chain links TRBV20-1 to TRBJ1-1; D is ambiguous. CDR3 size: 13 residues. CDR1 and CDR2 from the germline V gene are DFQATT and SNEGSKA (reference sequence).

This clonotype was recorded at least ten times. The rearrangement uses TRBV5-5 and TRBJ1-5; D may be TRBD1 (5 bases). Germline assignment: CDR1 SGHKS and CDR2 YYEKEE (reference sequence). This CDR3 has 16 amino acids. V lost 1 base, J lost 6 bases, and 17 bases lay in between. The CDR3 DNA sequence: TGTGCCAGCAGCTTGAGGGGTACAGGAGATACTCAGCCCCAGCATTTT. Translating it yields CASSLRGTGDTQPQHF.

There are many counts of this clonotype. The CDR3 DNA reads TGCAGTGCTGGACCTAGCGGGAATATCTACGAGCAGTACTTC. It yields the protein CSAGPSGNIYEQYF. This sequence joins TRBV20-1 and TRBJ2-7; 9 bases line up with TRBD2. V was pared by 5 bases and J by 3 bases, with 8 bases of the junction left unmatched. Germline V gene data show CDR1 as DFQATT and CDR2 as SNEGSKA (reference sequence). This CDR3 has 14 amino acids.

At least ten counts were recorded for this clonotype. V gene TRBV5-1 combines with J gene TRBJ2-3; no firm D call. V dropped 0 bases and J dropped 2 bases, with 10 bases sitting between them. Per germline, CDR1 SGHRS and CDR2 YFSETQ. CDR3 length: 15 amino acids. This CDR3 is CASSLVQSITDTQYF. In nucleotides, the CDR3 is TGCGCCAGCAGCTTGGTACAGTCCATCACAGATACGCAGTATTTT.

This clonotype has just a few counts. It may be a read error: a sequence one base away is much more abundant. This chain links TRBV29-1 with TRBJ2-3, with D unclear. Germline CDR1 is SQVTM and CDR2 is ANQGSEA. This CDR3 contains 10 residues. The CDR3 reads CSLSTHTQYF. CDR3 nucleotide sequence: TGCAGCCTCTCCACACATACGCAGTATTTT.

As for this clonotype: Only one base separates this from a far larger clonotype, so it likely reflects a read error. This sequence joins TRBV11-2 and TRBJ2-1; D tentatively fits TRBD1 or TRBD2 (5 bases each). CDR3 size: 15 residues. Germline CDR1 is SGHAT and CDR2 is FQNNGV. CDR3: CASSLFGTSHNEQSF. The CDR3 nucleotides read TGTGCCAGCAGCTTATTTGGGACCAGCCACAATGAGCAGTCCTTC.